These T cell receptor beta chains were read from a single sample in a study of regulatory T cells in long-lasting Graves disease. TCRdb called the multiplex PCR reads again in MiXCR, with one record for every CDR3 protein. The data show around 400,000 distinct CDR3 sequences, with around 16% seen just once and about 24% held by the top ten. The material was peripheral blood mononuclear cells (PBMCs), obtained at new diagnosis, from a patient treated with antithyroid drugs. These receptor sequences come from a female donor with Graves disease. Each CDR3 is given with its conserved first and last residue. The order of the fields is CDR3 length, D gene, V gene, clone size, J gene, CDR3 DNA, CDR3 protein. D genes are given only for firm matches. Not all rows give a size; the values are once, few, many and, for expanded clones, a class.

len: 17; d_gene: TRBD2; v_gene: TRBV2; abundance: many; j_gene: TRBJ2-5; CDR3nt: TGTGCCAGCAGTCCCACCCGGACTAGCGGGATTCAAGAGACCCAGTACTTC; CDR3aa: CASSPTRTSGIQETQYF
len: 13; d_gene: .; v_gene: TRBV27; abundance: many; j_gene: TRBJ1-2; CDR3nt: TGTGCCAGCACTCTAATCCAGGGCTATGGCTACACCTTC; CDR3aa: CASTLIQGYGYTF
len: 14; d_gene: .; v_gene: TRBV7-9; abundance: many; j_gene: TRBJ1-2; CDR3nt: TGTGCCAGCAGCCGACGAGGGGCGAGCTATGGCTACACCTTC; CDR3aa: CASSRRGASYGYTF
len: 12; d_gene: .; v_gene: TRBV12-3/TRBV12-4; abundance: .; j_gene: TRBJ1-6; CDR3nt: TGTGCCAGCAGCCTCGGGTACGGTCCCCTCCACTTT; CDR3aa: CASSLGYGPLHF
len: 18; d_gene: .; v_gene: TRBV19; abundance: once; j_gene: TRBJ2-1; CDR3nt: TGTGCCAGTAGCCCGAAATGGCGGGACCTACTCTCCTACAATGAGCAGTTCTTC; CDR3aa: CASSPKWRDLLSYNEQFF
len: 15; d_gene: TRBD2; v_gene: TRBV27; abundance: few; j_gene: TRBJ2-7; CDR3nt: TGTGCCAGCAGTTTAGCACTAGCGGAGGGTTACGAGCAGTACTTC; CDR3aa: CASSLALAEGYEQYF
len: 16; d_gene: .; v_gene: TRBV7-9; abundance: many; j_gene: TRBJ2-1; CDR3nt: TGTGCCAGCAGCTTTATCCCCCACAGCTCCTACAATGAGCAGTTCTTC; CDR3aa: CASSFIPHSSYNEQFF
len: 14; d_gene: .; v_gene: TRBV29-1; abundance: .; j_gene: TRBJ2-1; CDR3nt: TGCAGCGTTGAGGGCGGTCGCACCTACAATGAGCAGTTCTTC; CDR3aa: CSVEGGRTYNEQFF
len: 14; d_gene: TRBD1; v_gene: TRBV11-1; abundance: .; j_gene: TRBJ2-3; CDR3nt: TGTGCCAGCAGCTTAGGACAGGGGAAAGATACGCAGTATTTT; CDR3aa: CASSLGQGKDTQYF
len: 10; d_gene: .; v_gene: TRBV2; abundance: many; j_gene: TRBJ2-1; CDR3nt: TGTGCCAGCAGGGGGGTAGAGCAGTTCTTC; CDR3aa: CASRGVEQFF
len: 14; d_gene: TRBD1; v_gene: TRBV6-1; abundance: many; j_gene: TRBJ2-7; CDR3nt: TGTGCCAGCAGTCGGAGAGGGGGCGCCTACGAGCAGTACTTC; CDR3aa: CASSRRGGAYEQYF
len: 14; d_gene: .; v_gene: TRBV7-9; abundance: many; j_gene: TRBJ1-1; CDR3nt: TGTGCCAGCAGCCCCGTGGGAGGGAGCACTGAAGCTTTCTTT; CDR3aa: CASSPVGGSTEAFF
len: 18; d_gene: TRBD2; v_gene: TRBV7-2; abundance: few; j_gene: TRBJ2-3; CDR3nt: TGTGCCAGCAGCCCAGAGGCTAGCGGGAGGGGGGGCACAGATACGCAGTATTTT; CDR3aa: CASSPEASGRGGTDTQYF
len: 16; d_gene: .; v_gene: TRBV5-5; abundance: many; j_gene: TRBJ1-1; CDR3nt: TGTGCCAGCAGCAGAATCGGGCCCACGCCTACCACTGAAGCTTTCTTT; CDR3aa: CASSRIGPTPTTEAFF
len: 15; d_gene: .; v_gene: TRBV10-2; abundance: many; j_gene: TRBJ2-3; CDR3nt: TGCGCCAGCAGTGACTCCACTCGTACGGAGGATACGCAGTATTTT; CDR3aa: CASSDSTRTEDTQYF
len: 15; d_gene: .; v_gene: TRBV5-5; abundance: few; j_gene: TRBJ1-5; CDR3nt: TGTGCCAGCCCCTTAGGCGAGGAGGTAGGGCAGCCCCAGCATTTT; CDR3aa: CASPLGEEVGQPQHF
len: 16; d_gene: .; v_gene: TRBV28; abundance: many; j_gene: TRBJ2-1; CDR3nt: TGTGCCAGCAGTTTATTCCCTTCCCTGGAGCGGAATGAGCAGTTCTTC; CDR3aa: CASSLFPSLERNEQFF
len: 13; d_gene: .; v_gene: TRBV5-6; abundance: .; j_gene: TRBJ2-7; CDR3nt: TGTGCCAGCAGCTTGTACAATTCGGACCAGCAGTACTTC; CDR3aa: CASSLYNSDQQYF
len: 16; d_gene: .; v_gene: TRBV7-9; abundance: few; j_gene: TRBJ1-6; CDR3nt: TGTGCCAGCAGAAGGGAGGGGGGATCATATAATTCACCCCTCCACTTT; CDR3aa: CASRREGGSYNSPLHF
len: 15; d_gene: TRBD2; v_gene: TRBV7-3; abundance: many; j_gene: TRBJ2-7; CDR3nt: TGTGCCAGCAGCCTTAGCGGGAGGTACCCCTACGAGCAGTACTTC; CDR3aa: CASSLSGRYPYEQYF
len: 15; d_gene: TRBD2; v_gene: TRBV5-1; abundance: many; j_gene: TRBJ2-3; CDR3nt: TGCGCCAGCAGCGACGGGACTAGCTCGCCGGATACGCAGTATTTT; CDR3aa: CASSDGTSSPDTQYF
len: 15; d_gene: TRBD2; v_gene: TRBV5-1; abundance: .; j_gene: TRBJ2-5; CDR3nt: TGCGCCAGCAGCAAAACTAGCGGGATTGTAGAGACCCAGTACTTC; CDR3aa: CASSKTSGIVETQYF
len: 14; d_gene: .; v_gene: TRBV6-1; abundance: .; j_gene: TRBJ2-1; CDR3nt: TGTGCCAGCAGCTCAGATGGCCGGAGGGTTGAGCAGTTCTTC; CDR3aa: CASSSDGRRVEQFF
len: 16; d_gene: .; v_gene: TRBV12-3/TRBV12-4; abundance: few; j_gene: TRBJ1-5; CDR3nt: TGTGCCAGCAGTTTAAAAATAGGCGGGACTGATCAGCCCCAGCATTTT; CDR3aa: CASSLKIGGTDQPQHF
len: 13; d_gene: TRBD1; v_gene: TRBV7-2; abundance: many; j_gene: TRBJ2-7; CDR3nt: TGTGCCAGCAGCTCGACAGGGGTATACGAGCAGTACTTC; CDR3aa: CASSSTGVYEQYF
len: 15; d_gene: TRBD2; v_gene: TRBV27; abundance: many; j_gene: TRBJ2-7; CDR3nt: TGTGCCAGCAGTCGTGGACTAGCGGAATCCTACGAGCAGTACTTC; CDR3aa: CASSRGLAESYEQYF
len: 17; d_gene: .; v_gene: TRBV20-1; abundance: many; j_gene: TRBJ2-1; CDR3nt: TGCAGTGCTAGAGGGTCTAGCATTTACATAACCCACAATGAGCAGTTCTTC; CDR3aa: CSARGSSIYITHNEQFF
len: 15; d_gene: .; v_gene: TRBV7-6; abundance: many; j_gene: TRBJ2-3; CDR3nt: TGTGCCAGCACCTCCCTGGACCCCTATGCGGATACGCAGTATTTT; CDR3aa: CASTSLDPYADTQYF
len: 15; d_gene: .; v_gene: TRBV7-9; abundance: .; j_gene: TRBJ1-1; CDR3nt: TGTGCCAGCAGCCAACCGGGTCACATGAACACTGAAGCTTTCTTT; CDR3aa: CASSQPGHMNTEAFF
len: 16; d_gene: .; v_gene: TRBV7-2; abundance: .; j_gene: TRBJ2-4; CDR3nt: TGTGCCAGCAGCCAAGAGGGGCAGGGAGCCAAAAACATTCAGTACTTC; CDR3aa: CASSQEGQGAKNIQYF
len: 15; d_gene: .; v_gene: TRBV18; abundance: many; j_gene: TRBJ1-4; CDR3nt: TGTGCCAGCTCACCCGGGGTGCCCGGTAATGAAAAACTGTTTTTT; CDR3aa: CASSPGVPGNEKLFF
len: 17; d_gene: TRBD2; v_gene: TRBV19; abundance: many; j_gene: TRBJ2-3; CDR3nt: TGTGCCAGTAGTATCTCCAGCGGGGGGCCCAACACAGATACGCAGTATTTT; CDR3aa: CASSISSGGPNTDTQYF
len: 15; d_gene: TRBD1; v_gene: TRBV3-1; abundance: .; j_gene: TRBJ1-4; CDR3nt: TGTGCCAGCAGCCGGCTTCAGGGGGCTCGGGAAAAACTGTTTTTT; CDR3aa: CASSRLQGAREKLFF
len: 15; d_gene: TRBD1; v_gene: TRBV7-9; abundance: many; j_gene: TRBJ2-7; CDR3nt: TGTGCCAGCAGCTTAGTATCCGGGACAGCCTACGAGCAGTACTTC; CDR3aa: CASSLVSGTAYEQYF
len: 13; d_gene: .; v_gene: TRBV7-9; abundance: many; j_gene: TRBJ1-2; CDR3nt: TGTGCCAGCAGCTTAGGAGGGACGGATGGCTACACCTTC; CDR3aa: CASSLGGTDGYTF
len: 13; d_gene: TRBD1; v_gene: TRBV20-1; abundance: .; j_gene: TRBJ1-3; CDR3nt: TGCAGTGCCCTAACAGGGGATGGAAACACCATATATTTT; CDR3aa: CSALTGDGNTIYF
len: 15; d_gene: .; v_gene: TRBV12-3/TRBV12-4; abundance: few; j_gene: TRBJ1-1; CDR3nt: TGTGCCAGCAGGCCCCGCGGTGTGATGACCACTGAAGCTTTCTTT; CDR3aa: CASRPRGVMTTEAFF
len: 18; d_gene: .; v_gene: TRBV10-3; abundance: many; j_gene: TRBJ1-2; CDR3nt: TGTGCCATCAGTGAGTTTTTGGTGGTCACAGCTGCAGCTAATGGCTACACCTTC; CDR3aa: CAISEFLVVTAAANGYTF
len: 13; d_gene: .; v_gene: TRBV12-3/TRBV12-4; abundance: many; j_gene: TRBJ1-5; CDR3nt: TGTGCCAGCAGTTTGCAGAAGAATCAGCCCCAGCATTTT; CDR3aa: CASSLQKNQPQHF
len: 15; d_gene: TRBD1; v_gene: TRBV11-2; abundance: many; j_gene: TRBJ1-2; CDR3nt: TGTGCCAGCAGCCCGATCAGGGGGCTAAGATATGGCTACACCTTC; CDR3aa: CASSPIRGLRYGYTF